The rows below give T cell receptor beta chains drawn from one sample of a study of shared clonotypes between healthy human individuals. Sequencing was performed with immunoSEQ multiplex PCR; in TCRdb, only in-frame clones are kept and a portion is missing. The profile shows 2 million to 2.5 million clones, 80% to 95% of them singletons. What was sequenced was naive CD4+ T cells from PBMCs. These receptor sequences come from a man younger than 30 in good health. Some clones in this sample may be carry-over from other donors' samples. The CDR3 runs from the conserved cysteine through the conserved F or W. The order of the fields is D gene, J gene, clone size, V gene, CDR3 DNA, CDR3 protein. D genes are given only for firm matches. Part of the rows lack a size; the others show once, few, many or a class for expanded clones.

D gene: NA
J gene: TRBJ1-1
clone size: NA
V gene: TRBV5-1
CDR3 DNA: TGCGCCAGCAGCTTGGGGTCAGAAGCTTTCTTT
CDR3 protein: CASSLGSEAFF

D gene: TRBD1
J gene: TRBJ2-7
clone size: NA
V gene: TRBV11-1
CDR3 DNA: TGTGCCAGCAGCCAACCGGGACAGTACGTGGAGCAGTACTTC
CDR3 protein: CASSQPGQYVEQYF

D gene: NA
J gene: TRBJ1-1
clone size: NA
V gene: TRBV19
CDR3 DNA: TGTGCCAGCCGGGGCACTGAAGCTTTCTTT
CDR3 protein: CASRGTEAFF

D gene: NA
J gene: TRBJ1-5
clone size: NA
V gene: TRBV19
CDR3 DNA: TGTGCCAGTAGTACGGGCCCGAGGGGCAATCAGCCCCAGCATTTT
CDR3 protein: CASSTGPRGNQPQHF

D gene: TRBD1
J gene: TRBJ2-5
clone size: NA
V gene: TRBV15
CDR3 DNA: TGTGCCACCAGCAGAGATCTTGGGGACAGGGGATGGGAGACCCAGTACTTC
CDR3 protein: CATSRDLGDRGWETQYF

D gene: NA
J gene: TRBJ2-5
clone size: NA
V gene: TRBV27
CDR3 DNA: TGTGCCAGCAGCCAGAAGTACCAAGAGACCCAGTACTTC
CDR3 protein: CASSQKYQETQYF

D gene: NA
J gene: TRBJ1-3
clone size: NA
V gene: TRBV5-1
CDR3 DNA: TGCGCCAGCAGCTTGGAGGGGAACTCTGGAAACACCATATATTTT
CDR3 protein: CASSLEGNSGNTIYF

D gene: NA
J gene: TRBJ1-4
clone size: NA
V gene: TRBV19
CDR3 DNA: TGTGCCTCCGTATCTGCAACTAATGAAAAACTGTTTTTT
CDR3 protein: CASVSATNEKLFF

D gene: NA
J gene: TRBJ2-7
clone size: NA
V gene: TRBV30
CDR3 DNA: TGTGCCTGGAGTGTTGGGGGGACGGGCTACGAGCAGTACTTC
CDR3 protein: CAWSVGGTGYEQYF

D gene: NA
J gene: TRBJ1-1
clone size: NA
V gene: TRBV7-9
CDR3 DNA: TGTGCCAGCAGCTCATGGGGGGTGAACACTGAAGCTTTCTTT
CDR3 protein: CASSSWGVNTEAFF

D gene: TRBD2
J gene: TRBJ2-3
clone size: NA
V gene: TRBV11-1
CDR3 DNA: TGTGCCAGCCGCGGCGGGGGAAACACAGATACGCAGTATTTT
CDR3 protein: CASRGGGNTDTQYF

D gene: NA
J gene: TRBJ2-7
clone size: once
V gene: TRBV7-9
CDR3 DNA: TGTGCCAGCAGCTTAATGGCAGGTTCCTACGAGCAGTACTTC
CDR3 protein: CASSLMAGSYEQYF

D gene: NA
J gene: TRBJ2-6
clone size: NA
V gene: TRBV27
CDR3 DNA: TGTGCCAGCAGTCGTCCAGGGGGGGCCAACGTCCTGACTTTC
CDR3 protein: CASSRPGGANVLTF

D gene: TRBD2
J gene: TRBJ2-7
clone size: NA
V gene: TRBV2
CDR3 DNA: TGTGCCAGCAGTGAGGGGCGGGCGGGAGGCTACGAGCAGTACTTC
CDR3 protein: CASSEGRAGGYEQYF

D gene: NA
J gene: TRBJ2-5
clone size: NA
V gene: TRBV28
CDR3 DNA: TGTGCCAGCAGTTTTAGAGTTTGGCAGGAAGAGACCCAGTACTTC
CDR3 protein: CASSFRVWQEETQYF

D gene: NA
J gene: TRBJ2-7
clone size: NA
V gene: TRBV7-6
CDR3 DNA: TGTGCCAGCAGCTTAGCTCCCGCGAAATCCTACGAGCAGTACTTC
CDR3 protein: CASSLAPAKSYEQYF

D gene: TRBD1
J gene: TRBJ1-3
clone size: NA
V gene: TRBV7-6
CDR3 DNA: TGTGCCAGCAGTAACAGGGGGACTGGAAACACCATATATTTT
CDR3 protein: CASSNRGTGNTIYF

D gene: TRBD2
J gene: TRBJ2-7
clone size: NA
V gene: TRBV7-9
CDR3 DNA: TGTGCCAGCAGCTTATTTAGCGGGAGGTTTAGTTACGAGCAGTACTTC
CDR3 protein: CASSLFSGRFSYEQYF

D gene: NA
J gene: TRBJ2-7
clone size: NA
V gene: TRBV2
CDR3 DNA: TGTGCCAGCTTTTACCGTCCGGGCCTGTCCTACGAGCAGTACTTC
CDR3 protein: CASFYRPGLSYEQYF

D gene: TRBD1
J gene: TRBJ2-3
clone size: NA
V gene: TRBV6-6
CDR3 DNA: TGTGCCAGCAGTTATATTCTAGGGGGCGGCACAGATACGCAGTATTTT
CDR3 protein: CASSYILGGGTDTQYF

D gene: NA
J gene: TRBJ2-1
clone size: NA
V gene: TRBV7-2
CDR3 DNA: TGTGCCAGCAGCTCGAACCTAGACTTTTACAATGAGCAGTTCTTC
CDR3 protein: CASSSNLDFYNEQFF

D gene: NA
J gene: TRBJ2-5
clone size: once
V gene: TRBV5-3
CDR3 DNA: TGTGCCAGAAGCCTCGCGGGGATAACCGGGGGCGATCCGCAAGAGACCCAGTACTTC
CDR3 protein: CARSLAGITGGDPQETQYF

D gene: NA
J gene: TRBJ1-2
clone size: NA
V gene: TRBV2
CDR3 DNA: TGTGCCAGCAGTGAAGCGCTTGGGGTAGGCTACACCTTC
CDR3 protein: CASSEALGVGYTF

D gene: TRBD1
J gene: TRBJ2-5
clone size: NA
V gene: TRBV7-9
CDR3 DNA: TGTGCCAGCAGCTTCGGGACAGGGAATATTGGAGAGACCCAGTACTTC
CDR3 protein: CASSFGTGNIGETQYF

D gene: TRBD2
J gene: TRBJ2-1
clone size: NA
V gene: TRBV4-2
CDR3 DNA: TGTGCCAGCAGCCAGGTACTAGCGTCAAACTCCAATGAGCAGTTCTTC
CDR3 protein: CASSQVLASNSNEQFF

D gene: TRBD1
J gene: TRBJ1-4
clone size: few
V gene: TRBV5-1
CDR3 DNA: TGCGCCAGCAGCTTGGGACAGGGGGCTGAAAAACTGTTTTTT
CDR3 protein: CASSLGQGAEKLFF

D gene: NA
J gene: TRBJ2-2
clone size: NA
V gene: TRBV2
CDR3 DNA: TGTGCCAGCAGGCTACTCAACACCGGGGAGCTGTTTTTT
CDR3 protein: CASRLLNTGELFF

D gene: TRBD2
J gene: TRBJ2-2
clone size: NA
V gene: TRBV2
CDR3 DNA: TGTGCCAGCCGGGAGGAGAACACCGGGGAGCTGTTTTTT
CDR3 protein: CASREENTGELFF

D gene: NA
J gene: TRBJ1-5
clone size: NA
V gene: TRBV29-1
CDR3 DNA: TGCAGCGTTGTAGTGACGGGAGAAAATCAGCCCCAGCATTTT
CDR3 protein: CSVVVTGENQPQHF

D gene: TRBD2
J gene: TRBJ2-4
clone size: once
V gene: TRBV7-3
CDR3 DNA: TGTGCCAGCAGCTCGGAGCGGGGGAACATTCAGTACTTC
CDR3 protein: CASSSERGNIQYF

D gene: TRBD1
J gene: TRBJ2-7
clone size: NA
V gene: TRBV28
CDR3 DNA: TGTGCCAGCAGTTCTCCGGGGACAGGGGGCTACGAGCAGTACTTC
CDR3 protein: CASSSPGTGGYEQYF

D gene: TRBD2
J gene: TRBJ2-5
clone size: NA
V gene: TRBV11-2
CDR3 DNA: TGTGCCAGCAGTTCCAATGGGCTCGGCGGGGGTATGGGGTACTTC
CDR3 protein: CASSSNGLGGGMGYF

D gene: TRBD1
J gene: TRBJ2-7
clone size: NA
V gene: TRBV5-8
CDR3 DNA: TGTGCCAGCAGGGACAGGGGCTACGAGCAGTACTTC
CDR3 protein: CASRDRGYEQYF

D gene: NA
J gene: TRBJ2-2
clone size: NA
V gene: TRBV4-1
CDR3 DNA: TGCGCCAGCAGCCATCTGACTCCTCCCGGGGAGCTGTTTTTT
CDR3 protein: CASSHLTPPGELFF

D gene: TRBD1
J gene: TRBJ2-5
clone size: NA
V gene: TRBV5-4
CDR3 DNA: TGTGCCAGCAGCTCCCAGGACAGGGGCGAGACCCAGTACTTC
CDR3 protein: CASSSQDRGETQYF

D gene: NA
J gene: TRBJ2-5
clone size: NA
V gene: TRBV27
CDR3 DNA: TGTGCCAGCAGCCGAAGGGGGGGTGGAACGGAGACCCAGTACTTC
CDR3 protein: CASSRRGGGTETQYF

D gene: NA
J gene: TRBJ1-2
clone size: NA
V gene: TRBV29-1
CDR3 DNA: TGCAGCGTTGAGGTTTGGCAAGACTATGGCTACACCTTC
CDR3 protein: CSVEVWQDYGYTF

D gene: NA
J gene: TRBJ2-3
clone size: NA
V gene: TRBV28
CDR3 DNA: TGTGCCAGCAGTTTATCGGATCCAGATACGCAGTATTTT
CDR3 protein: CASSLSDPDTQYF

D gene: TRBD2
J gene: TRBJ2-1
clone size: NA
V gene: TRBV2
CDR3 DNA: TGTGCCAGCAGCAGACTAGCGGTTAACTACAATGAGCAGTTCTTC
CDR3 protein: CASSRLAVNYNEQFF

D gene: NA
J gene: TRBJ1-2
clone size: once
V gene: TRBV28
CDR3 DNA: TGTGCCAGCAGTTTCAACAACTATGGCTACACCTTC
CDR3 protein: CASSFNNYGYTF

D gene: NA
J gene: TRBJ1-2
clone size: NA
V gene: TRBV28
CDR3 DNA: TGTGCCAGCAGTTTAGCAGGTATAAGGTATGGCTACACCTTC
CDR3 protein: CASSLAGIRYGYTF

D gene: TRBD2
J gene: TRBJ2-1
clone size: NA
V gene: TRBV11-2
CDR3 DNA: TGTGCCAGCAGCCCGGGACTAGCGGGAAACAATGAGCAGTTCTTC
CDR3 protein: CASSPGLAGNNEQFF

D gene: NA
J gene: TRBJ1-3
clone size: NA
V gene: TRBV5-6
CDR3 DNA: TGTGCCAGCAGCTTGGGAAGGGGCTCTGGAAACACCATATATTTT
CDR3 protein: CASSLGRGSGNTIYF

D gene: NA
J gene: TRBJ2-2
clone size: NA
V gene: TRBV10-2
CDR3 DNA: TGCGCCAGCAGTGATGGACAGAGCTCCACCGGGGAGCTGTTTTTT
CDR3 protein: CASSDGQSSTGELFF

D gene: TRBD2
J gene: TRBJ2-7
clone size: NA
V gene: TRBV10-3
CDR3 DNA: TGTGCCATCAGCGCGCTAGCGGGAGTGCCCGGGGACGAGCAGTACTTC
CDR3 protein: CAISALAGVPGDEQYF

D gene: NA
J gene: TRBJ2-3
clone size: NA
V gene: TRBV6-1
CDR3 DNA: TGTGCCAGTAGTGAGGGTACAGATACGCAGTATTTT
CDR3 protein: CASSEGTDTQYF

D gene: NA
J gene: TRBJ2-1
clone size: NA
V gene: TRBV4-1
CDR3 DNA: TGCGCCAGCAGCCAAGGGGACCGGGAGCAGTTCTTC
CDR3 protein: CASSQGDREQFF

D gene: NA
J gene: TRBJ2-7
clone size: NA
V gene: TRBV7-3
CDR3 DNA: TGTGCCAGCAGCTCCCGTTCAGGCGAGCAGTACTTC
CDR3 protein: CASSSRSGEQYF

D gene: NA
J gene: TRBJ1-1
clone size: NA
V gene: TRBV28
CDR3 DNA: TGTGCCAGCAGTTCTTTTTTGGGACGGCCTATTGAAGCTTTCTTT
CDR3 protein: CASSSFLGRPIEAFF

D gene: NA
J gene: TRBJ2-5
clone size: once
V gene: TRBV30
CDR3 DNA: TGTGCCTGGAGTGTACGTGGGGAGACCCAGTACTTC
CDR3 protein: CAWSVRGETQYF